This record concerns one TCR beta chain sequence. Its antigen remains undetermined. No much larger clone exists at a distance of one base, and base qualities are not known. This sample stems from a study of CD8 T cells in ankylosing spondylitis (dated by TCRdb to 2015 to 2018). For the wider study: The study profiled T cell receptor beta repertoires in healthy donors and ankylosing spondylitis patients to find disease-linked TCR variants. Samples of peripheral blood were taken, and for ankylosing spondylitis patients, synovial fluid was collected as well. The full study cohort was made up of under 30 ankylosing spondylitis patients and 108 healthy donors.

The instrument given in TCRdb is Illumina HiSeq 2500. Quantitative 5'-RACE with molecular barcodes was the method used to prepare the TCR beta libraries. In the authors' own workflow: A new computational method based on a probabilistic model of VDJ rearrangement was used to identify disease-linked TCR variants. Clones were called with MiXCR by TCRdb after fastp trimmed the public reads at Q25, and only in-frame beta chains were retained. Every distinct CDR3 protein forms one entry, paired with its most common genes and DNA. TCRdb's processing, not the authors', yielded these V and J calls. This sample comprises about 250,000 distinct CDR3 sequences, 18% of them detected only once. The ten largest account for roughly a third of the sample. The investigation overall reported the following: The disease-linked clones had a CD8+ phenotype and were found at relatively low frequencies in peripheral blood. A TCR beta motif of about eight highly homologous amino acid variants appeared characteristic of blood from ankylosing spondylitis patients. Some of the motif variants had been reported before in the synovial fluid and blood of reactive arthritis patients, a finding that suggests common disease-initiation mechanisms. The disease-linked clones were reported to be significantly enriched in matched synovial fluid samples from ankylosing spondylitis patients.

Sequencing used blood, either unsorted or a sorted T cell fraction (not recorded which). The clonotype originates from a male donor with ankylosing spondylitis or in good health (not recorded which).

The DNA reads TGTGCCAGCAGTTTTGACTTTTCCTACGAGCAGTACTTC. Translation gives CASSFDFSYEQYF. The chain employs TRBV12-3 or TRBV12-4 and TRBJ2-7, with no confident D gene call. The CDR3 has 13 amino acids, counting the end cysteine and phenylalanine. Solely the CDR3 DNA is kept, with 39 bases framed from the first base. Relative to germline, V is 3 bases shorter and J is 1 base shorter, with 7 bases between their ends.